This T cell receptor (beta chain) was sequenced for a study of a mutant IDH1 vaccine in newly diagnosed glioma. About the study: Beginning 4-6 weeks after radiotherapy alone, or with temozolomide cycles, vaccination took place. Patients arrived already treated with radiotherapy, temozolomide, or both, most having had both.

The time point is: week 23, last vaccination. Every vaccination contained 300 ug of the mutant IDH1 20-mer peptide and was paired with topical imiquimod. Donors' newly diagnosed IDH1-mutant WHO grade 3 or 4 astrocytomas lacked nuclear ATRX. The germline V gene has CDR1 SGHRS and CDR2 YFSETQ. CDR3 length equals 14 residues. Trimming pared 4 bases from V and 7 bases from J, leaving 18 bases between. Regarding the study as a whole: Among patients, nearly 95% showed immune responses induced by the vaccine.

Profiling relied on immunoSEQ multiplex PCR, and the TCRdb table lists in-frame clones only, not all of them. Of under 45,000 clones listed, 75% to 95% are singletons. On this clone itself: Antigen specificity is unknown.

The source material was PBMCs, sampled from a glioma patient whose treatment included an IDH1 peptide vaccine. The sequence was collected from a man between 45 and 60 years old with glioma. The V and J genes are TRBV5-1 and TRBJ2-7, with D possibly being TRBD1 or TRBD2 (6 bases each). CDR3 sequence reads: CASSRDGGPGEQYF. The CDR3 DNA reads TGCGCCAGCAGCCGGGATGGGGGGCCGGGGGAGCAGTACTTC.